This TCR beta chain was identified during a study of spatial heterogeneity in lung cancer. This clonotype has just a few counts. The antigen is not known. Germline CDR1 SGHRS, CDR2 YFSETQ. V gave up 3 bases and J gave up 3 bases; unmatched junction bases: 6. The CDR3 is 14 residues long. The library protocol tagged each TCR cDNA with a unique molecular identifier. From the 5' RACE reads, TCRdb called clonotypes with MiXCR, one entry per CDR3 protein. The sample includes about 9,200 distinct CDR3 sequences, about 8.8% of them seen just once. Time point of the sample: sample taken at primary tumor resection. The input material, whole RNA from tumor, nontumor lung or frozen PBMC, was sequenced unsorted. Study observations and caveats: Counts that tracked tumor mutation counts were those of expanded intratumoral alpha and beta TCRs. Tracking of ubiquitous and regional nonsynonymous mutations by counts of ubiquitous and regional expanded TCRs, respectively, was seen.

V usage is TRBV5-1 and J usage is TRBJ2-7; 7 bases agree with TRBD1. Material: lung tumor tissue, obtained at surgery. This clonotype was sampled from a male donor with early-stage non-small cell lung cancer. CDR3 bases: TGCGCCAGCAGCTCCGAGGGGGACAGCTACGAGCAGTACTTC. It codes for CASSSEGDSYEQYF.